This passage covers 4 T cell receptor beta chains from one sample sequenced in a study of blood T cell repertoires in COVID-19 (dated by TCRdb to 2018 to 2020). The library was made by the immunoSEQ multiplex PCR assay. In its TCRdb copy, this immuneACCESS table keeps in-frame sequences only and misses some clones. Where compared with another copy, unresolved V genes explain less than half of these, and the others have no known cause. This sample holds 60,000 to 70,000 clones; approximately 91% were observed only once. Of the sample, less than 9.5% falls within the top ten clones. The source material was peripheral blood. The receptor set was obtained from a human donor in a cohort sampled during active COVID-19.

The CDR3 protein is CASSSWQSSTDTQYF. The CDR3, as DNA: TGTGCCAGTAGTTCTTGGCAGTCTAGCACAGATACGCAGTATTTT. This rearrangement joins TRBV19 to TRBJ2-3, with no clear D. The CDR3 runs 15 residues. The germline gives CDR1 LNHDA, CDR2 SQIVND (reference sequence). V lost 5 bases, J lost 0 bases, and 12 bases lay in between. Full variable domain (rest looked up from reference TRBV19 and TRBJ2-3): DGGITQSPKYLFRKEGQNVTLSCEQNLNHDAMYWYRQDPGQGLRLIYYSQIVNDFQKGDIAEGYSVSREKKESFPLTVTSAQKNPTAFYLCASSSWQSSTDTQYFGPGTRLTVL.

Worth noting for this clone: Other DNA sequences within the sample encode an identical CDR3. The rearrangement joins TRBV7-2 to TRBJ1-1; D is unresolved. Between the trimmed V and J ends, which lost 5 bases and 1 base, there was a span of 2 bases. Per germline, CDR1 SGHTA and CDR2 FQGNSA. This CDR3 is 11 amino acids long. CDR3 nucleotide sequence: TGTGCCAGCAGCCAGAACACTGAAGCTTTCTTT. It yields the protein CASSQNTEAFF. The complete variable domain, with remaining parts taken from reference TRBV7-2 and TRBJ1-1, reads GAGVSQSPSNKVTEKGKDVELRCDPISGHTALYWYRQSLGQGLEFLIYFQGNSAPDKSGLPSDRFSAERTGGSVSTLTIQRTQQEDSAVYLCASSQNTEAFFGQGTRLTVV.

The chain recombines TRBV19 with TRBJ2-5, with TRBD1 matching 9 bases. V shed 5 bases and J 5 bases; nucleotides not matched to a gene: 9. Germline CDR1 LNHDA, CDR2 SQIVND (reference sequence). CDR3 length equals 15 residues. CDR3 region: CASSVRDRVLETQYF. CDR3 bases: TGTGCCAGTAGTGTACGGGACAGGGTATTGGAGACCCAGTACTTC.

The rearrangement links TRBV9 to TRBJ2-2; 9 nucleotides agree with TRBD2. The CDR3 covers 17 residues. Trimming at V came to 3 bases and at J to 4 bases, leaving 10 bases not matched to a gene. CDR1 is SGDLS, CDR2 YYNGEE, per germline. CDR3 loop: CASSGGGANYRTGELFF. In DNA, the CDR3 is TGTGCCAGCAGCGGCGGGGGGGCAAATTATCGCACCGGGGAGCTGTTTTTT.